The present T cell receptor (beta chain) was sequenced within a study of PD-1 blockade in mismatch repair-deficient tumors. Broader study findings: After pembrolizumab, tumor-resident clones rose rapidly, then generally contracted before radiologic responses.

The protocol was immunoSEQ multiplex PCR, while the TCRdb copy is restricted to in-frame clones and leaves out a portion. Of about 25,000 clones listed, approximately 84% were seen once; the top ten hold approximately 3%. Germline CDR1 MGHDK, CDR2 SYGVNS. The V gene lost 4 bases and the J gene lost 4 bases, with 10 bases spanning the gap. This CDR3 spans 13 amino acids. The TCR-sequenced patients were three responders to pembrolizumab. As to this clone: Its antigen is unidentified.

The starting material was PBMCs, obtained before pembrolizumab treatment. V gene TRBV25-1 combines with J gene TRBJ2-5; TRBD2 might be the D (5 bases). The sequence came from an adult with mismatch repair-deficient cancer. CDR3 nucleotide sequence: TGTGCCAGCAGTGCGGTAGCGATAGAGACCCAGTACTTC. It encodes CASSAVAIETQYF.